This entry lists 4 T cell receptor beta chains sequenced from one sample in a study of CD8+CD57+ T cells in acquired aplastic anemia. An expansion of CD8+CD57+ cells by flow cytometry had been shown in patients chosen for sequencing. Genomic DNA, the template, was used for profiling of the TCR beta VDJ and CDR3. TCRdb itself ran the reads through MiXCR, one entry per CDR3 protein. The data show around 200,000 distinct CDR3 sequences, with approximately 48% seen just once and about 1.8% held by the top ten. The sequenced material came from sorted CD4+, CD8+, or CD8+CD57+ T cells (not recorded which) from PBMCs. These receptors originate from a human donor with aplastic anemia.

This clonotype was counted a few times. V gene TRBV2 combines with J gene TRBJ1-1; D not certain. CDR1 and CDR2 from the germline V gene are SNHLY and FYNNEI. The length of the CDR3 is 11 residues. The ends were cut back, 9 bases at V and 14 bases at J, with 19 bases in the middle. The CDR3 bases are TGTGCCAGTGGCCTATGGCAGGTTGCGTTCTTT. Translation: CASGLWQVAFF.

This clonotype was recorded a few times. The J gene is TRBJ2-7, the V gene TRBV2, with TRBD1 matching 8 bases. The length of the CDR3 is 15 residues. Unmatched junction bases numbered 10, after V lost 5 bases and J lost 4 bases. Germline loops: CDR1 SNHLY, CDR2 FYNNEI. CDR3 sequence (DNA): TGTGCCAGCAGTCGACAGAGGACAGGGTCGTACGAGCAGTACTTC. This codes for CASSRQRTGSYEQYF.

The table lists this clonotype with many counts. The V call is TRBV19, the J call TRBJ1-5; the D is unclear. CDR3 size: 14 residues. Germline CDR1 LNHDA, CDR2 SQIVND (reference sequence). V dropped 6 bases and J dropped 0 bases, with 9 bases sitting between them. The CDR3 nucleotides read TGTGCCAGTAGGCAGATGAATAGCAATCAGCCCCAGCATTTT. It translates to CASRQMNSNQPQHF.

V is TRBV9 and J is TRBJ2-2; the D gene is possibly TRBD1 (6 bases). Trimming removed 4 bases at V and 4 bases at J, with 14 bases between. This CDR3 is built from 15 residues. Looked up from germline, CDR1 is SGDLS and CDR2 is YYNGEE. CDR3 coding DNA: TGTGCCAGCAGCCCACAGGGTGGTCTCACCGGGGAGCTGTTTTTT. Its translation: CASSPQGGLTGELFF.